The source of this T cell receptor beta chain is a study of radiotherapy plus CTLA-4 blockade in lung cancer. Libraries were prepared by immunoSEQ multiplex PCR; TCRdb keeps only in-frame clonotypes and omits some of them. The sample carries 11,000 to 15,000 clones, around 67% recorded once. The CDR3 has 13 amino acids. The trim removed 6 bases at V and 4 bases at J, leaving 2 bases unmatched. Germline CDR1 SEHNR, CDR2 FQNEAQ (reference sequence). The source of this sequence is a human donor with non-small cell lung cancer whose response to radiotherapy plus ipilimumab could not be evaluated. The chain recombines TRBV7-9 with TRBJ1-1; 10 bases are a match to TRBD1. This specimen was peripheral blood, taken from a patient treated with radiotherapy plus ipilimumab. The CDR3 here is CASSGQGGTEAFF. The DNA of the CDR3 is TGTGCCAGCAGTGGACAGGGGGGCACTGAAGCTTTCTTT.